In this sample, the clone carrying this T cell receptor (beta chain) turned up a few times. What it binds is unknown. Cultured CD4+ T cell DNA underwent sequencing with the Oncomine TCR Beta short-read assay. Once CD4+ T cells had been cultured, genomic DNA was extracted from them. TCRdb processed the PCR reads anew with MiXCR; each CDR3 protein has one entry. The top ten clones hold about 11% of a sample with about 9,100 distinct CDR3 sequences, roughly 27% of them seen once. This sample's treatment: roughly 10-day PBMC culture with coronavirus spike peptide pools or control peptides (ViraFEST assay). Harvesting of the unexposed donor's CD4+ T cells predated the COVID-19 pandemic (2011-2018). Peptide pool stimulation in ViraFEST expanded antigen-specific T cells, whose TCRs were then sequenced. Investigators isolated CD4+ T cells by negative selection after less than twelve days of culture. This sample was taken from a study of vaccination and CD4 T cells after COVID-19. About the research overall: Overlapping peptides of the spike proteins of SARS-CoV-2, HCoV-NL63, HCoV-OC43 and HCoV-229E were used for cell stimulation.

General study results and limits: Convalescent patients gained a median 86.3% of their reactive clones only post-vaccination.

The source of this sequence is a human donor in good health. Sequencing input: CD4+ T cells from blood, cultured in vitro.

The CDR3 region is CASRWDINTEAFF. As DNA, the CDR3 is TGTGCCAGCAGATGGGACATAAACACTGAAGCTTTCTTT. The V call is TRBV2, the J call TRBJ1-1; D is possibly TRBD1 (6 bases). The germline CDR1 and CDR2 sequences are SNHLY and FYNNEI. CDR3 length: 13 residues. Trimming shortened V by 6 bases and J by 2 bases, and 10 bases separated the two germline ends.